These T cell receptor beta chains were read from a single sample in a study of blood T cells in healthy people across ages. In TCRdb, the 5' RACE reads were re-called with MiXCR into one record per CDR3 protein. The table has 550,000 to 700,000 distinct CDR3 sequences, 25% to 30% seen once. The specimen sequenced was blood. These receptors were obtained from a woman in her 70s in good health. CDR3s include the opening cysteine and the closing phenylalanine or tryptophan. The D gene is left open where the match is weak. For some rows the clone size is stated as once, few or many, or as a class when expanded; others skip it.

CDR3aa	CDR3nt	d_gene	j_gene	v_gene	abundance
CASSVSTNYGYTF	TGTGCCAGCAGCGTCAGTACTAACTATGGCTACACCTTC	-	TRBJ1-2	TRBV7-2	-
CASSRTSVRSDTQYF	TGTGCCAGCAGCAGGACTAGCGTCCGGTCAGATACGCAGTATTTT	TRBD2	TRBJ2-3	TRBV7-2	few
CASSVGFQANGYEKLFF	TGTGCCAGCAGCGTAGGATTCCAGGCAAACGGCTATGAAAAACTGTTTTTT	-	TRBJ1-4	TRBV9	once
CSARLGADTQYF	TGCAGTGCTAGGCTCGGGGCAGATACGCAGTATTTT	-	TRBJ2-3	TRBV20-1	-
CASSLRANSYNSPLHF	TGTGCCAGCAGCCTCAGGGCGAACTCCTATAATTCACCCCTCCACTTT	-	TRBJ1-6	TRBV11-3	-
CASSLLQGDYGYTF	TGCGCCAGCAGCCTTTTACAGGGGGACTATGGCTACACCTTC	TRBD1	TRBJ1-2	TRBV4-3	-
CSASVQGGEKLFF	TGCAGCGCCTCGGTTCAGGGTGGAGAAAAACTGTTTTTT	-	TRBJ1-4	TRBV29-1	few
CASTATGTKTDTQYF	TGTGCCAGTACCGCCACCGGGACGAAAACTGATACGCAGTATTTT	-	TRBJ2-3	TRBV19	-
CALRDRGYNEQFF	TGTGCTTTACGAGACAGGGGTTACAATGAGCAGTTCTTC	TRBD1	TRBJ2-1	TRBV6-6	-
CASTTRLGSSYNEQFF	TGTGCCAGCACCACCAGGTTAGGCTCCTCCTACAATGAGCAGTTCTTC	-	TRBJ2-1	TRBV16	few
CSVSEGRETQYF	TGCAGCGTTTCAGAAGGACGAGAGACCCAGTACTTC	-	TRBJ2-5	TRBV29-1	-
CASSSRGDQETQYF	TGTGCCAGCAGCTCCCGAGGGGATCAAGAGACCCAGTACTTC	-	TRBJ2-5	TRBV7-3	-
CASTHQARSGELFF	TGTGCCAGCACCCACCAGGCCCGCAGCGGGGAGCTGTTTTTT	-	TRBJ2-2	TRBV5-5	few
CASTKLAGSSYDEQFF	TGTGCCAGCACTAAACTAGCGGGGAGCTCCTACGATGAGCAGTTCTTC	TRBD2	TRBJ2-1	TRBV6-4	-
CASSLRGQGAQETQYF	TGTGCCAGCAGTTTAAGAGGGCAGGGGGCTCAAGAGACCCAGTACTTC	TRBD1	TRBJ2-5	TRBV12-3/TRBV12-4	few
CASSQDVTGTISYEQYF	TGTGCCAGCAGCCAAGATGTAACAGGGACCATCTCCTACGAGCAGTACTTC	-	TRBJ2-7	TRBV3-1	few
CASRGDGETQYF	TGTGCCAGCAGGGGAGACGGGGAGACCCAGTACTTC	-	TRBJ2-5	TRBV6-1	-
CASSSPRQAPNYGYTF	TGTGCCAGCAGCTCCCCCCGACAGGCTCCTAACTATGGCTACACCTTC	-	TRBJ1-2	TRBV6-1	-
CASTWRGQETQYF	TGTGCCAGCACGTGGCGGGGTCAAGAGACCCAGTACTTC	-	TRBJ2-5	TRBV2	-
CASSRHGTSGGQSYEQYF	TGTGCCAGCAGCCGGCACGGGACTAGCGGGGGGCAGTCCTACGAGCAGTACTTC	TRBD2	TRBJ2-7	TRBV4-2	few
CASSYQGQLNEKLFF	TGTGCCAGCAGTTACCAGGGACAACTCAATGAAAAACTGTTTTTT	-	TRBJ1-4	TRBV12-3/TRBV12-4	few
CASSPGGHTDTQYF	TGTGCCAGCAGCCCGGGAGGGCACACAGATACGCAGTATTTT	TRBD2	TRBJ2-3	TRBV7-2	few
CSVEEEAGAEQYF	TGCAGCGTTGAAGAAGAGGCAGGGGCAGAGCAGTACTTC	-	TRBJ2-7	TRBV29-1	-
CASSRNRAGANVLTF	TGTGCCAGCAGCCGTAACAGGGCTGGGGCCAACGTCCTGACTTTC	-	TRBJ2-6	TRBV11-2	-
CASSYRQGAEKLFF	TGCGCCAGCAGCTACCGACAGGGGGCCGAAAAACTGTTTTTT	TRBD1	TRBJ1-4	TRBV5-1	-
CASSFTGTEAFF	TGTGCCAGCAGCTTCACGGGGACTGAAGCTTTCTTT	-	TRBJ1-1	TRBV7-9	many
CASSLTKGAWYGYTF	TGTGCCAGCAGCTTGACGAAGGGGGCTTGGTATGGCTACACCTTC	TRBD1	TRBJ1-2	TRBV7-6	-
CSARHRGGADTEAFF	TGCAGTGCTCGCCATAGAGGGGGAGCGGACACTGAAGCTTTCTTT	-	TRBJ1-1	TRBV20-1	-
CASSPTGLETQHF	TGTGCCAGCAGCCCTACAGGGCTGGAGACCCAGCACTTC	-	TRBJ2-5	TRBV7-3	-
CAIQGADDTEAFF	TGTGCCATTCAGGGGGCCGATGACACTGAAGCTTTCTTT	TRBD1	TRBJ1-1	TRBV10-3	few
CSAREAGIYISTNYGYTF	TGCAGTGCTAGAGAGGCGGGGATTTATATCTCTACTAACTATGGCTACACCTTC	-	TRBJ1-2	TRBV20-1	-
CASSIGGGKTQYF	TGTGCCAGCAGTATCGGGGGCGGGAAGACCCAGTACTTC	-	TRBJ2-5	TRBV6-2/TRBV6-3	few
CASSRMAGLYEKLFF	TGTGCCAGCAGTCGAATGGCAGGCCTGTATGAAAAACTGTTTTTT	-	TRBJ1-4	TRBV12-3/TRBV12-4	few
CSAKGLADYEQYF	TGCAGTGCTAAGGGACTAGCGGACTACGAGCAGTACTTC	TRBD2	TRBJ2-7	TRBV20-1	-
CASSLRARRASTYNSPLHF	TGTGCCAGCAGTCTTCGAGCCCGTAGGGCTAGTACCTATAATTCACCCCTCCACTTT	-	TRBJ1-6	TRBV6-1	few
CASTQEGTEAFF	TGTGCCAGCACCCAGGAGGGCACTGAAGCTTTCTTT	-	TRBJ1-1	TRBV7-8	few
CASSPDRFTTEAFF	TGTGCCAGCAGCCCTGACAGATTTACAACTGAAGCTTTCTTT	-	TRBJ1-1	TRBV9	-
CASSLVGAGNTIYF	TGTGCCAGCAGTTTGGTTGGTGCTGGAAACACCATATATTTT	-	TRBJ1-3	TRBV5-1	-
CSAREPLAGYEQYF	TGCAGTGCTAGAGAACCCCTAGCGGGGTACGAGCAGTACTTC	TRBD2	TRBJ2-7	TRBV20-1	-
CASSPIRGVFSLF	TGTGCCAGCAGCCCCATTAGAGGGGTCTTCTCTTTATTT	-	TRBJ1-1	TRBV7-9	-
CASSQDDGGGGDIQYF	TGCGCCAGCAGCCAAGATGACGGCGGAGGGGGGGACATTCAGTACTTC	-	TRBJ2-4	TRBV4-3	many
CASSLATDTQYF	TGTGCCAGCAGCTTAGCGACAGATACGCAGTATTTT	-	TRBJ2-3	TRBV7-9	many
CASSVAKGMRNEKLFF	TGTGCCAGCAGCGTAGCTAAGGGAATGCGTAATGAAAAACTGTTTTTT	-	TRBJ1-4	TRBV9	-
CSARDWAGMLYGYTF	TGCAGTGCTAGAGATTGGGCAGGGATGCTCTATGGCTACACCTTC	-	TRBJ1-2	TRBV20-1	few
CASNRDRGRVDTQYF	TGTGCCAGCAACCGGGACAGGGGGCGAGTAGATACGCAGTATTTT	TRBD1	TRBJ2-3	TRBV6-1	-
CASSFRGQGTGNTIYF	TGTGCCAGCAGTTTCCGTGGCCAGGGGACTGGAAACACCATATATTTT	-	TRBJ1-3	TRBV27	few
CASSQQLVGRNSPLHF	TGTGCCAGCAGCCAGCAACTGGTAGGGAGGAATTCACCCCTCCACTTT	-	TRBJ1-6	TRBV3-1	-
CSARDRGGFTEAFF	TGCAGTGCTAGAGATCGGGGGGGGTTCACTGAAGCTTTCTTT	-	TRBJ1-1	TRBV20-1	-
CASRQTGPNTEAFF	TGTGCCAGCAGACAGACAGGTCCGAACACTGAAGCTTTCTTT	-	TRBJ1-1	TRBV12-3/TRBV12-4	-
CASSFPQNYGYTF	TGTGCCAGCAGCTTCCCTCAAAACTATGGCTACACCTTC	-	TRBJ1-2	TRBV5-5	-
CASSLSTVGSYGYTF	TGTGCCAGCAGCTTGTCGACAGTGGGATCCTATGGCTACACCTTC	-	TRBJ1-2	TRBV7-2	-
CASSQVQGNTEAFF	TGTGCCAGCAGCCAAGTCCAGGGAAACACTGAAGCTTTCTTT	-	TRBJ1-1	TRBV3-1	-
CASSSFTGPQETQYF	TGTGCCAGCAGCTCTTTCACAGGTCCTCAAGAGACCCAGTACTTC	-	TRBJ2-5	TRBV9	-
CASTPKGVETQYF	TGTGCCAGCACTCCGAAGGGTGTGGAGACCCAGTACTTC	-	TRBJ2-5	TRBV7-9	-